This T cell receptor (beta chain) was observed in a study of cytomegalovirus exposure and HLA in healthy donors. This CDR3 is built from 12 residues. The V gene's germline CDR1 is SQVTM and CDR2 ANQGSEA. V gave up 6 bases and J gave up 8 bases; unmatched junction bases: 2. Sequencing was performed with immunoSEQ multiplex PCR; in TCRdb, only in-frame clones are kept and a portion is missing. The repertoire holds 100,000 to 150,000 clones, with 70% to 90% as singletons. The clonotype was recovered from a woman aged 25 to 39 in good health and CMV-seronegative. The specimen sequenced was PBMCs. The chain is built from TRBV29-1 and TRBJ1-4, with TRBD1 matching 11 bases. The CDR3 region has the DNA TGCAGCGTAGGGACAGGGGGAGAAAAACTGTTTTTT. This gives the protein CSVGTGGEKLFF.